The 21 T cell receptor beta chains in this list originate from one sample, sequenced in a study of T cell repertoires in cytomegalovirus infection. From the reads, TCRdb called clonotypes with MiXCR, one entry per CDR3 protein. The sample comprises 150,000 to 200,000 distinct CDR3 sequences, approximately 14% of which are singletons, and over 20% rests with the top ten. The source material was PBMCs. The receptors originated from a human donor in good health (CMV status not recorded). Some clones in this sample may be carry-over from other donors' samples.

This clonotype appeared a few times. In nucleotides, the CDR3 is TGTGCCAGCAGTGGCCCCCCAGAGACCCAGTACTTC. Translated, it gives CASSGPPETQYF. V is TRBV2 and J is TRBJ2-5; D unresolved. Germline V gives CDR1 SNHLY, CDR2 FYNNEI. The CDR3 has 12 residues. The V end lost 4 bases, the J end lost 4 bases, and 7 bases lay between the germline ends.

This clonotype has only a few counts. The J gene is TRBJ2-2, the V gene TRBV12-3 or TRBV12-4; D gene uncertain. This CDR3 has 13 amino acids. V was trimmed by 1 base and J by 5 bases, leaving 5 bases between them. The chain's CDR3 is CASSLGQTGELFF. In DNA, the CDR3 is TGTGCCAGCAGTTTAGGACAAACCGGGGAGCTGTTTTTT.

This clonotype was observed at least ten times. V usage is TRBV28 and J usage is TRBJ2-7; 8 bases agree with TRBD1. In germline, CDR1 is MDHEN, CDR2 SYDVKM. Losses at the gene ends were 2 bases for V and 5 bases for J; bases not matched to a gene: 8. CDR3 length: 15 residues. In nucleotides, the CDR3 is TGTGCCAGCAGTTTACCATCGGACAGGGCGGACGAGCAGTACTTC. Amino acid sequence: CASSLPSDRADEQYF.

The rearrangement uses TRBV2 and TRBJ1-2; D may be TRBD1 (5 bases). This CDR3 has 15 residues. Germline lookup yields CDR1 SNHLY and CDR2 FYNNEI. Trimming cost V 11 bases and J 4 bases, with 23 bases left between them. CDR3 region: CASQGISFSTYGYTF. As DNA, the CDR3 is TGTGCCTCTCAGGGAATCTCCTTTTCCACCTATGGCTACACCTTC.

This chain joins TRBV10-3 and TRBJ1-2; 12 nucleotides align to TRBD1. Germline assignment: CDR1 ENHRY and CDR2 SYGVKD. The CDR3 consists of 16 residues. V lost 0 bases, J lost 6 bases, and 5 bases stayed unmatched. The CDR3 DNA is TGTGCCATCAGTGAGTCGGGACAGGGGGCGATGAATGGCTACACCTTC. Amino acids: CAISESGQGAMNGYTF.

The rearrangement links TRBV28 to TRBJ2-2, with 9 positions matching TRBD1. Losses at the gene ends were 6 bases for V and 4 bases for J; bases not matched to a gene: 3. Germline V gene data show CDR1 as MDHEN and CDR2 as SYDVKM. CDR3 length: 14 amino acids. The DNA of the CDR3 is TGTGCCAGCAGGGTGACAGGGGGCACCGGGGAGCTGTTTTTT. This translates into CASRVTGGTGELFF.

The table lists this clonotype with a few counts. The rearrangement joins TRBV29-1 to TRBJ1-2, with D possibly being TRBD1 (5 bases). The CDR3 is 13 residues long. Germline V gene sequence: CDR1 SQVTM, CDR2 ANQGSEA. V dropped 1 base and J dropped 4 bases, with 10 bases sitting between them. CDR3 nucleotide sequence: TGCAGCGTTGAAGCGTCCGGGACCTATGGCTACACCTTC. This sequence encodes CSVEASGTYGYTF.

The rearrangement joins TRBV4-2 to TRBJ2-1, with TRBD2 matching over 12 bases. V gave up 2 bases and J gave up 8 bases; unmatched junction bases: 7. CDR1 and CDR2 (germline): LGHNA, YNFKEQ. The length of the CDR3 is 16 residues. The CDR3 region has the DNA TGTGCCAGCAGCCAATTGACTAGCGGGAGTGTACATGAGCAGTTCTTC. Protein product: CASSQLTSGSVHEQFF.

This sequence joins TRBV4-3 and TRBJ1-2, with 8 bases identical to TRBD1. CDR1 LGHNA and CDR2 YSLEER come from the germline V gene. This CDR3 comprises 16 residues. Unmatched junction bases numbered 7, after V lost 0 bases and J lost 4 bases. The CDR3 protein is CASSQETTGESYGYTF. The CDR3 bases are TGCGCCAGCAGCCAAGAAACGACAGGGGAAAGCTATGGCTACACCTTC.

This clonotype has ten or more counts. The chain uses TRBV12-3 or TRBV12-4 and TRBJ1-5, with 8 bases lining up with TRBD1. Trimming took 3 bases from V and 0 from J; bases not matched to a gene: 19. This CDR3 contains 21 residues. The CDR3 spells CASSFRPGSGGWDYSNQPQHF. CDR3 DNA sequence: TGTGCCAGCAGTTTTCGGCCAGGCTCAGGGGGCTGGGATTATAGCAATCAGCCCCAGCATTTT.

This clonotype was counted ten times or more. The chain combines TRBV5-6 with TRBJ2-6; D is possibly TRBD2 (7 bases). The CDR3 is 18 amino acids. The germline V gene encodes CDR1 SGHDT and CDR2 YYEEEE. Trimming shortened V by 0 bases and J by 4 bases, and 17 bases separated the two germline ends. The CDR3 DNA reads as TGTGCCAGCAGCTTGGTGGGGGGGGCCCTTTCGGGGGCCAACGTCCTGACTTTC. Its translation is CASSLVGGALSGANVLTF.

The chain joins TRBV29-1 to TRBJ2-1, with D hard to call. Per germline, CDR1 SQVTM and CDR2 ANQGSEA. The CDR3 contains 12 residues. The V and J ends lost 1 base and 8 bases respectively, with 9 bases between them. The CDR3 reads CSVEAVGYEQFF. CDR3 DNA: TGCAGCGTTGAAGCGGTAGGTTATGAGCAGTTCTTC.

This clonotype was detected many times. The genes are TRBV7-3 and TRBJ1-1, with D perhaps TRBD1 (5 bases). CDR3 size: 15 residues. CDR1 and CDR2 from the germline V gene are SGHTA and FQGTGA. The V end was cut by 1 base, the J end by 5 bases, with 14 bases between. CDR3 loop: CASSLRRAEGTEAFF. Written as DNA, the CDR3 is TGTGCCAGCAGCTTAAGGAGGGCCGAGGGGACTGAAGCTTTCTTT.

As for this clonotype: A much larger clone differs by one base, so this may be a read error. V usage is TRBV6-1 and J usage is TRBJ2-3; the D gene is possibly TRBD2 (6 bases). The germline CDR1 and CDR2 sequences are MNHNS and SASEGT. The CDR3 loop spans 11 amino acids. Trimming shortened V by 5 bases and J by 14 bases, and 14 bases separated the two germline ends. CDR3 coding DNA: TGTGCCAGCAGTTCGGGGACTCATGTGTATTTT. Its translation: CASSSGTHVYF.

V usage is TRBV6-6 and J usage is TRBJ2-7; maybe TRBD2 (5 bases). Trimming took 6 bases from V and 5 from J, leaving 14 bases between them. Germline V gene data show CDR1 as MNHNY and CDR2 as SVGAGI (reference sequence). The CDR3 has 13 residues. As DNA, the CDR3 is TGTGCCAGCAGCATAACTAGTAGGAACGAGCAGTACTTC. Amino acid sequence: CASSITSRNEQYF.

This chain uses TRBV28 with TRBJ2-7; 11 nucleotides line up with TRBD1. Germline V gene sequence: CDR1 MDHEN, CDR2 SYDVKM. V dropped 4 bases and J dropped 5; count of bases not matched to a gene: 7. The CDR3 runs to 15 residues. CDR3 bases: TGTGCCAGCAGTTCCTCCCGGGACAGGGGGAACGAGCAGTACTTC. Protein: CASSSSRDRGNEQYF.

This clonotype has at least ten counts. The chain links TRBV7-8 to TRBJ1-4; 8 bases are shared with TRBD1. CDR3 size: 17 residues. V was clipped by 2 bases and J by 5 bases; unmatched bases: 10. Germline loops: CDR1 SGHVS, CDR2 FQNEAQ. CDR3 sequence: CASSLYDWAGGNEKLFF. DNA for the CDR3: TGTGCCAGCAGCTTATACGATTGGGCAGGGGGCAATGAAAAACTGTTTTTT.

This clonotype was recorded many times. This rearrangement joins TRBV7-9 to TRBJ1-1; no clear D. The CDR3 length is 13 residues. The V end was cut by 6 bases, the J end by 1 base, with 9 bases between. The V gene's germline CDR1 is SEHNR and CDR2 FQNEAQ (reference sequence). The CDR3 region has the DNA TGTGCCAGCAGGAGGAGGGAGAACACTGAAGCTTTCTTT. Its protein is CASRRRENTEAFF.

Written as DNA, the CDR3 is TGCGCCAGCAGCCAAGAGGGGGGGGCCGGAGATACGCAGTATTTT. It translates to CASSQEGGAGDTQYF. This chain links TRBV4-3 with TRBJ2-3, with a possible D match to TRBD2 (7 bases). Germline V gives CDR1 LGHNA, CDR2 YSLEER. The V gene lost 0 bases and the J gene lost 5 bases, with 12 bases spanning the gap. The CDR3 runs to 15 residues.

Only one count was recorded for this clonotype. The V and J genes are TRBV7-8 and TRBJ2-2; D is tentatively TRBD1 or TRBD2 (5 bases each). The germline CDR1 and CDR2 sequences are SGHVS and FQNEAQ. V lost 0 bases and J lost 4, with 12 bases in between. The CDR3 length is 16 residues. CDR3 sequence reads: CASSLAVGVGTGELFF. The CDR3 DNA reads TGTGCCAGCAGCTTAGCGGTGGGGGTGGGCACCGGGGAGCTGTTTTTT.

In DNA, the CDR3 is TGTGCCAGCAGCTTAGGGGCTAGCGGGGGCTACGAGCAGTACTTC. It encodes CASSLGASGGYEQYF. The J gene is TRBJ2-7, the V gene TRBV11-2; 10 bases agree with TRBD2. This CDR3 is 15 amino acids long. Germline trimming cut 1 base from V and 3 bases from J; bases unmatched to any gene: 3. Germline V gene data show CDR1 as SGHAT and CDR2 as FQNNGV.